These T cell receptor beta chains were read from a single sample in a study of OX40 agonist ivuxolimab in advanced cancers. TCRdb's copy holds only in-frame clones and misses some; the assay was immunoSEQ multiplex PCR. The data show some 100,000 clones, 90% seen once. The material sequenced was CD4+ or CD8+ T cells sorted from blood, taken in a trial of the OX40 agonist ivuxolimab. All receptors come from an adult with an advanced solid tumor such as melanoma, head and neck, liver or kidney cancer. Both conserved end residues are part of each CDR3. A D gene is named only where the DNA matches it firmly. Expanded clones are given a class, and other clones once, few, many or no size at all.

cdr3_aa: CAIRQGLDKNIQYF; cdr3_nt: TGTGCCATCAGACAAGGACTAGACAAAAACATTCAGTACTTC; v_call: TRBV10-3; j_call: TRBJ2-4; d_call: TRBD2; clone_size: once
cdr3_aa: CASRVLSGRRSDTQYF; cdr3_nt: TGTGCCAGCAGAGTCCTTAGCGGGAGGAGATCAGATACGCAGTATTTT; v_call: TRBV28; j_call: TRBJ2-3; d_call: TRBD2; clone_size: NA
cdr3_aa: CASSDKDRLNIQYF; cdr3_nt: TGTGCCAGCAGTGATAAGGACAGACTAAACATTCAGTACTTC; v_call: TRBV6-1; j_call: TRBJ2-4; d_call: NA; clone_size: NA
cdr3_aa: CASSPQSTNTQYF; cdr3_nt: TGTGCCAGCTCACCACAGAGCACAAATACGCAGTATTTT; v_call: TRBV18; j_call: TRBJ2-3; d_call: NA; clone_size: NA
cdr3_aa: CASRPDTDTQYF; cdr3_nt: TGTGCCAGCAGACCCGACACAGATACGCAGTATTTT; v_call: TRBV2; j_call: TRBJ2-3; d_call: NA; clone_size: NA
cdr3_aa: CASSSGLAGGDEQFF; cdr3_nt: TGCGCCAGCAGCTCCGGACTAGCGGGAGGCGATGAGCAGTTCTTC; v_call: TRBV5-1; j_call: TRBJ2-1; d_call: TRBD2; clone_size: once
cdr3_aa: CASNQTGTSGYEQYF; cdr3_nt: TGTGCCAGTAACCAAACCGGGACTAGCGGCTACGAGCAGTACTTC; v_call: TRBV19; j_call: TRBJ2-7; d_call: TRBD2; clone_size: NA
cdr3_aa: CASRRGGEQFF; cdr3_nt: TGTGCCAGCAGGCGGGGGGGAGAGCAGTTCTTC; v_call: TRBV28; j_call: TRBJ2-1; d_call: TRBD2; clone_size: NA
cdr3_aa: CASSRYGQGVYTF; cdr3_nt: TGTGCCAGCAGCCGATACGGACAGGGTGTCTACACCTTC; v_call: TRBV14; j_call: TRBJ1-2; d_call: TRBD1; clone_size: NA
cdr3_aa: CASRNSYNEQFF; cdr3_nt: TGTGCCAGCAGGAACAGTTACAATGAGCAGTTCTTC; v_call: TRBV28; j_call: TRBJ2-1; d_call: NA; clone_size: NA
cdr3_aa: CASSERESWNTGELFF; cdr3_nt: TGTGCCAGCAGTGAACGGGAGAGCTGGAACACCGGGGAGCTGTTTTTT; v_call: TRBV6-1; j_call: TRBJ2-2; d_call: NA; clone_size: NA
cdr3_aa: CASSELISGRRREQFF; cdr3_nt: TGTGCCAGCAGTGAATTGATTAGCGGGAGACGACGGGAGCAGTTCTTC; v_call: TRBV6-1; j_call: TRBJ2-1; d_call: TRBD2; clone_size: NA
cdr3_aa: CAWSRGATGELFF; cdr3_nt: TGTGCCTGGAGTCGGGGGGCCACCGGGGAGCTGTTTTTT; v_call: TRBV30; j_call: TRBJ2-2; d_call: NA; clone_size: NA
cdr3_aa: CASTTPGPDTQYF; cdr3_nt: TGTGCCAGCACCACGCCGGGGCCAGATACGCAGTATTTT; v_call: TRBV28; j_call: TRBJ2-3; d_call: NA; clone_size: NA
cdr3_aa: CASRSNHYGYTF; cdr3_nt: TGTGCCAGCAGATCAAATCACTATGGCTACACCTTC; v_call: TRBV28; j_call: TRBJ1-2; d_call: NA; clone_size: NA
cdr3_aa: CASSSGGAPEAFF; cdr3_nt: TGTGCCAGCAGTTCTGGCGGAGCACCTGAAGCTTTCTTT; v_call: TRBV28; j_call: TRBJ1-1; d_call: NA; clone_size: NA
cdr3_aa: CASSSLWPVRNQPQHF; cdr3_nt: TGTGCCAGCAGCTCCCTATGGCCGGTACGAAATCAGCCCCAGCATTTT; v_call: TRBV7-6; j_call: TRBJ1-5; d_call: NA; clone_size: NA
cdr3_aa: CASSTTGYEQYF; cdr3_nt: TGTGCCAGCAGCACGACTGGCTACGAGCAGTACTTC; v_call: TRBV7-2; j_call: TRBJ2-7; d_call: NA; clone_size: NA
cdr3_aa: CASSFGRVGNIQYF; cdr3_nt: TGTGCCAGCAGCTTCGGGAGGGTGGGGAACATTCAGTACTTC; v_call: TRBV7-2; j_call: TRBJ2-4; d_call: TRBD2; clone_size: NA
cdr3_aa: CASSIGSSDYNEQFF; cdr3_nt: TGTGCCAGCAGCATCGGGAGTTCGGACTACAATGAGCAGTTCTTC; v_call: TRBV5-4; j_call: TRBJ2-1; d_call: NA; clone_size: NA
cdr3_aa: CASSLLGGRENYEQYF; cdr3_nt: TGTGCCAGCAGCTTGCTCGGCGGGCGGGAGAACTACGAGCAGTACTTC; v_call: TRBV5-5; j_call: TRBJ2-7; d_call: TRBD2; clone_size: NA
cdr3_aa: CASTLAGAGDEQFF; cdr3_nt: TGTGCCAGCACTCTAGCGGGAGCAGGAGATGAGCAGTTCTTC; v_call: TRBV28; j_call: TRBJ2-1; d_call: TRBD2; clone_size: NA
cdr3_aa: CASSFGQGNQPQHF; cdr3_nt: TGTGCCAGCAGTTTTGGACAGGGGAATCAGCCCCAGCATTTT; v_call: TRBV27; j_call: TRBJ1-5; d_call: TRBD1; clone_size: NA